The rows below give T cell receptor beta chains drawn from one sample of a study of blood T cell repertoires in COVID-19. Generated by immunoSEQ multiplex PCR, the TCRdb table keeps only in-frame clones and is missing some. The sample yields 110,000 or so clones, about nine tenths seen once. Sample: peripheral blood. Receptor source: a human donor in a cohort sampled during active COVID-19. Both conserved end residues are part of each CDR3. The order of the fields is CDR3 DNA, CDR3 protein, V gene, J gene, D gene, CDR3 length, clone size. D genes are given only for firm matches. Not every row has a clone size; where given, it reads once, few, many or a size class.

TGTGCCAGCAGTGACCTGGGACTCACTTATACGCAGTATTTT	CASSDLGLTYTQYF	TRBV6-1	TRBJ2-3	-	14	-
TGTGCCAGCAGCGGACCGGGCGGCGGGAGAGGGTCAGATACGCAGTATTTT	CASSGPGGGRGSDTQYF	TRBV4-2	TRBJ2-3	TRBD2	17	-
TGTGCCAGCAGTTTACAAATGGACAGGGGTACCTATAATTCACCCCTCCACTTT	CASSLQMDRGTYNSPLHF	TRBV27	TRBJ1-6	TRBD1	18	-
TGTGCCAGCAGCTTAGGGACTAGCGGGCAGACCCAGTACTTC	CASSLGTSGQTQYF	TRBV11-3	TRBJ2-5	TRBD2	14	-
TGTGCCACCAGGGTAGGACAGGGGTCGAGCGAAGCTTTCTTT	CATRVGQGSSEAFF	TRBV24-1	TRBJ1-1	TRBD1	14	-
TGTGCCAGCAGTTTGTGGCAAACAGATACGCAGTATTTT	CASSLWQTDTQYF	TRBV12-3/TRBV12-4	TRBJ2-3	-	13	-
TGTGCCACCAGTTCCCTAGCGGGAGGAATGGTTGAGCAGTTCTTC	CATSSLAGGMVEQFF	TRBV15	TRBJ2-1	TRBD2	15	once
TGTGCCAGCAGTATACAGGGAGCTAACTATGGCTACACCTTC	CASSIQGANYGYTF	TRBV6-5	TRBJ1-2	-	14	-
TGCGCCAGCAGCTCCCAGCGTAGCTCCTACAATGAGCAGTTCTTC	CASSSQRSSYNEQFF	TRBV5-1	TRBJ2-1	-	15	-
TGTGCCAGCAGCCTCGACAGGGGAGGCTACACCTTC	CASSLDRGGYTF	TRBV5-4	TRBJ1-2	TRBD1	12	-
TGTGCCAGTAGTATAGGTGCTAGCGTGTTAAACTACGAGCAGTACTTC	CASSIGASVLNYEQYF	TRBV19	TRBJ2-7	-	16	-
TGTGCCAGCAGGTTCGGGGGTCGAGTGTATTCACCCCTCCACTTT	CASRFGGRVYSPLHF	TRBV27	TRBJ1-6	-	15	-
TGTGCCAGCAGTCCCCCCCTCCCCGGGGGGCAGTACTTC	CASSPPLPGGQYF	TRBV12-3/TRBV12-4	TRBJ2-7	-	13	-
TGTGCCAGCAGTGACGGGGGAACTGGAAACACCATATATTTT	CASSDGGTGNTIYF	TRBV25-1	TRBJ1-3	-	14	-
TGTGCCAGCAGTCTAGACCCCATGAACACTGAAGCTTTCTTT	CASSLDPMNTEAFF	TRBV7-3	TRBJ1-1	-	14	-
TGTGCCAGTAGTACCACTAGCGACTGGGGTCTCGAGCAGTACTTC	CASSTTSDWGLEQYF	TRBV19	TRBJ2-7	TRBD2	15	-
TGTGCCAGCACCGAAAGCCGGGACACCGGTACGCAGTATTTT	CASTESRDTGTQYF	TRBV6-6	TRBJ2-3	-	14	-
TGTGCCAGCACCAGGGGGGTATCACCCCTCCACTTT	CASTRGVSPLHF	TRBV6-5	TRBJ1-6	TRBD1	12	-
TGTGCCAGCAGTGAAGCGACCGGGACTAGCGTCTCGAACACCGGGGAGCTGTTTTTT	CASSEATGTSVSNTGELFF	TRBV6-1	TRBJ2-2	TRBD2	19	-
TGCGCCAGCAGCTGGGACAGAGACTATGGCTACACCTTC	CASSWDRDYGYTF	TRBV5-1	TRBJ1-2	TRBD1	13	-
TGTGCCAGCAGCTTAACCGGGACAGGGCAGTTGGGTGGCTACACCTTC	CASSLTGTGQLGGYTF	TRBV7-2	TRBJ1-2	TRBD1	16	-
TGTGCCAGCAGTCCGGACAGCCAAGAGACCCAGTACTTC	CASSPDSQETQYF	TRBV6-5	TRBJ2-5	-	13	-
TGTGCCAGTAGTAAAATTAGCGGGGGAATCACAGATACGCAGTATTTT	CASSKISGGITDTQYF	TRBV19	TRBJ2-3	TRBD2	16	once
TGTGCCAGCAGCCCTACCGCGGGGACAGATACGCAGTATTTT	CASSPTAGTDTQYF	TRBV28	TRBJ2-3	-	14	-
TGCAGCGTTAGACCCGACAGGGCTAACACTGAAGCTTTCTTT	CSVRPDRANTEAFF	TRBV29-1	TRBJ1-1	TRBD1	14	few
TGTGCCAGCTCACACCGGGACTACGGCAATGAGCAGTTCTTC	CASSHRDYGNEQFF	TRBV18	TRBJ2-1	TRBD2	14	-
TGTGCCAGCAGCCAAGTTCGGTCCGCCTACACCTTC	CASSQVRSAYTF	TRBV14	TRBJ1-2	-	12	-
TGTGCCACCAGTGTGGACAGGGATGTCGATGAGCAGTTCTTC	CATSVDRDVDEQFF	TRBV24-1	TRBJ2-1	TRBD1	14	-
TGCGCCAGCAGCGCAAGACAGGGGGGTAACTATGGCTACACCTTC	CASSARQGGNYGYTF	TRBV5-1	TRBJ1-2	TRBD1	15	-
TGTGCCACCAGCAGAGCGACAGTGGGTGGGAATGAGCAGTTCTTC	CATSRATVGGNEQFF	TRBV15	TRBJ2-1	-	15	-
TGTGCCTGGAGTGTACTGGCGGGTTTGGGGGGCTACACCTTC	CAWSVLAGLGGYTF	TRBV30	TRBJ1-2	-	14	-
TGTGCCAGCAGTTACTCACCTCGAGATGAGCAGTTCTTC	CASSYSPRDEQFF	TRBV6-5	TRBJ2-1	-	13	-
TGTGCCAGCAGTCCCAGAAGTGAGCAGTTCTTC	CASSPRSEQFF	TRBV2	TRBJ2-1	-	11	-
TGTGCCAGCGGTAGGGCAGGGCGACAAGAGACCCAGTACTTC	CASGRAGRQETQYF	TRBV7-2	TRBJ2-5	-	14	-
TGTGCCAGCAGTTTAACAGGGGGGCACTACGAGCAGTACTTC	CASSLTGGHYEQYF	TRBV28	TRBJ2-7	TRBD1	14	-
TGTGCTAGCAGCTTAGGGCAGGGGTCCTCCTACGAGCAGTACTTC	CASSLGQGSSYEQYF	TRBV7-7	TRBJ2-7	-	15	few
TGTGCCAGCAGTAAGGACAGGGGAGGGGGATACGAGCAGTACTTC	CASSKDRGGGYEQYF	TRBV6-5	TRBJ2-7	TRBD1	15	few
TGTGCCAGCAGTTTTGGACAGGGTGGCCCAGATACGCAGTATTTT	CASSFGQGGPDTQYF	TRBV28	TRBJ2-3	TRBD1	15	-
TGTGCCAGTAGTAACCCGCCCCGGGAGATAAAAGAGACCCAGTACTTC	CASSNPPREIKETQYF	TRBV19	TRBJ2-5	-	16	-
TGTGCCACCAGTGCCGTATTCGGGGGTTATGAAAAACTGTTTTTT	CATSAVFGGYEKLFF	TRBV24-1	TRBJ1-4	-	15	-
TGCGCCAGCAGCCTTGGCTGGCAGGATACGCAGTATTTT	CASSLGWQDTQYF	TRBV5-1	TRBJ2-3	-	13	-
TGTGCCGGGAGGGTGCGGGGGAACTCCTACAATGAGCAGTTCTTC	CAGRVRGNSYNEQFF	TRBV30	TRBJ2-1	TRBD2	15	-
TGCGCCAGCAGCTTTTTTCGGGGAACGGAGGGGGCTGGAACTGAAGCTTTCTTT	CASSFFRGTEGAGTEAFF	TRBV5-1	TRBJ1-1	TRBD1	18	-
TGTGCCAGCAGCCTAGCGGGAGCCGCCGGGGAGCTGTTTTTT	CASSLAGAAGELFF	TRBV7-2	TRBJ2-2	TRBD2	14	-
TGTGCCACGAGGGGGTTCTATGGCTACACCTTC	CATRGFYGYTF	TRBV24-1	TRBJ1-2	-	11	-
TGTGCCAGCAGTACCATGGGACAGGGCCAGCATTTT	CASSTMGQGQHF	TRBV6-5	TRBJ1-5	TRBD1	12	few
TGCGCCAGCAGCTTGGTTACAGGGTCCCAATATGGCTACACCTTC	CASSLVTGSQYGYTF	TRBV5-1	TRBJ1-2	-	15	-
TGCGCCAGCAGCACCTCCACAGGGACCGGGGAGCTGTTTTTT	CASSTSTGTGELFF	TRBV5-1	TRBJ2-2	-	14	-
TGTGCCAGCAGGGGGCAGGGATCGTCCTACGAGCAGTACTTC	CASRGQGSSYEQYF	TRBV28	TRBJ2-7	-	14	-
TGCGCCAGCAGCTCAGGGGAATCGAATTCACCCCTCCACTTT	CASSSGESNSPLHF	TRBV5-1	TRBJ1-6	-	14	-
TGTGCCAGCAGCCTCTCAGGGACTAGCGGGACTAGCTCCTACAATGAGCAGTTCTTC	CASSLSGTSGTSSYNEQFF	TRBV4-2	TRBJ2-1	TRBD2	19	-
TGCGCCAGCAGCAGCCTACTAGTCTCAGATACGCAGTATTTT	CASSSLLVSDTQYF	TRBV5-1	TRBJ2-3	-	14	-
TGCGCCAGCAGCTTGGCAGGGACAGCTTTGAACACTGAAGCTTTCTTT	CASSLAGTALNTEAFF	TRBV5-1	TRBJ1-1	TRBD1	16	-
TGTGCCAGTAGTATGGCGGGTGCGAGGCTGGATACGCAGTATTTT	CASSMAGARLDTQYF	TRBV19	TRBJ2-3	-	15	-
TGTGCCAGCAGTTCCCGAAAACCACAGGGAAGGAGTAAGGATACGCAGTATTTT	CASSSRKPQGRSKDTQYF	TRBV28	TRBJ2-3	-	18	once
TGTGCCACCAGCAGAGACCGGCGGGCAAATGAAAAACTGTTTTTT	CATSRDRRANEKLFF	TRBV15	TRBJ1-4	-	15	-
TGCGCCAGCAGTGAGATCGTGACTAGCGGGGGCCCCTCCTACGAGCAGTACTTC	CASSEIVTSGGPSYEQYF	TRBV10-2	TRBJ2-7	TRBD2	18	-
TGTGCTAGTGGTTTGCCACAGGGAGAGGGTGGTCAGCCCCAGCATTTT	CASGLPQGEGGQPQHF	TRBV12-5	TRBJ1-5	-	16	-
TGTGCCACCAGTGATTTCCCTAGCGGGGAGCAGTTCTTC	CATSDFPSGEQFF	TRBV24-1	TRBJ2-1	TRBD2	13	few
TGTGCCAGCTCAGACCCAGATGGACTAGCGGGCGGAGGGTCGGAAGAGACCCAGTACTTC	CASSDPDGLAGGGSEETQYF	TRBV18	TRBJ2-5	TRBD2	20	-